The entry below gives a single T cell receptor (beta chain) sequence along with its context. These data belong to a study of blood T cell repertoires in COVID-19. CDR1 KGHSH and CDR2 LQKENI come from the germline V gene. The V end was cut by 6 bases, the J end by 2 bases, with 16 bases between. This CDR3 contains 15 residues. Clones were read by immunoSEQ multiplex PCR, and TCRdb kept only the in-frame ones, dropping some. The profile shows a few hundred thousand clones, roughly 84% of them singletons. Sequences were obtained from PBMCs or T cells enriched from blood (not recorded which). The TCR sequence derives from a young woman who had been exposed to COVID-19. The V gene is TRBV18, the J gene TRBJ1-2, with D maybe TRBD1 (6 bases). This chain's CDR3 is CASSLRDGQNYGYTF. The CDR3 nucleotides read TGTGCCAGCTCTCTTAGGGACGGACAGAACTATGGCTACACCTTC.